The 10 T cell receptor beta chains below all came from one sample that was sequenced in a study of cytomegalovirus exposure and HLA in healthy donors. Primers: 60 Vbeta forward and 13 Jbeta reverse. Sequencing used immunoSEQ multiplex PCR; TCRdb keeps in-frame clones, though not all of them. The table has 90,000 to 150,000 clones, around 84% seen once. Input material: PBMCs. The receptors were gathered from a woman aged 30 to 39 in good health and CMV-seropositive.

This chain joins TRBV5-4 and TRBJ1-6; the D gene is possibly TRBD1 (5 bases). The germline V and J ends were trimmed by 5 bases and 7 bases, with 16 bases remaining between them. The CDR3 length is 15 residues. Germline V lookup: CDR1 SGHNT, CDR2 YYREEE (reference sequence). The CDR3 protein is CASSQSAGFNSPLHF. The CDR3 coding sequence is TGTGCCAGCAGTCAGAGTGCAGGGTTCAATTCACCCCTCCACTTT.

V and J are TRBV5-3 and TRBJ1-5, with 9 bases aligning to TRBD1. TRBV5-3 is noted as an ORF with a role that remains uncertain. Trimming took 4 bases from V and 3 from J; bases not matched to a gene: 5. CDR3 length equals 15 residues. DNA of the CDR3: TGTGCCAGAAGCAAAGGACAGGGGTTCAATCAGCCCCAGCATTTT. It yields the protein CARSKGQGFNQPQHF.

The CDR3 region is CSVDLAGLGNEQFF. CDR3 in DNA: TGCAGCGTGGATCTAGCGGGGTTAGGGAATGAGCAGTTCTTC. The chain links TRBV29-1 to TRBJ2-1; 9 bases are shared with TRBD2. This CDR3 is 14 amino acids long. Trimming cost V 6 bases and J 7 bases; bases outside gene matches: 10. CDR1 SQVTM and CDR2 ANQGSEA come from the germline V gene.

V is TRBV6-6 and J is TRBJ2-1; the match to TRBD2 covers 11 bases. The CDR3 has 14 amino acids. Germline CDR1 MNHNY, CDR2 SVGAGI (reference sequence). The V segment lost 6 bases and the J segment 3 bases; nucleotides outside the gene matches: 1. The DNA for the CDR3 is TGTGCCAGCAGGACTAGCGGGGACTACAATGAGCAGTTCTTC. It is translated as CASRTSGDYNEQFF.

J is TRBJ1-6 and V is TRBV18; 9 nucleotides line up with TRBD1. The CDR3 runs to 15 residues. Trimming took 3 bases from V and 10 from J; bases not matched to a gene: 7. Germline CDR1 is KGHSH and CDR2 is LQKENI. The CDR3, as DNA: TGTGCCAGCTCACCTGGGACAGGGAACAACTCACCCCTCCACTTT. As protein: CASSPGTGNNSPLHF.

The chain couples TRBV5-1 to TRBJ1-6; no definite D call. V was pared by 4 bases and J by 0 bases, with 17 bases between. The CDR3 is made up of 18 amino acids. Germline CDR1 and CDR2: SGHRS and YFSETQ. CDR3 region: CASSLADSASSYNSPLHF. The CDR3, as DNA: TGCGCCAGCAGCCTGGCGGACTCCGCGAGCTCCTATAATTCACCCCTCCACTTT.

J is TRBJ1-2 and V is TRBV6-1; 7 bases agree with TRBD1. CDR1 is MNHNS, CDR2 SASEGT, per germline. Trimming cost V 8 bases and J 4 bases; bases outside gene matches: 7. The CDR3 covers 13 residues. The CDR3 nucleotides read TGTGCCAGCCAAGACAGGGTGCTCTATGGCTACACCTTC. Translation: CASQDRVLYGYTF.

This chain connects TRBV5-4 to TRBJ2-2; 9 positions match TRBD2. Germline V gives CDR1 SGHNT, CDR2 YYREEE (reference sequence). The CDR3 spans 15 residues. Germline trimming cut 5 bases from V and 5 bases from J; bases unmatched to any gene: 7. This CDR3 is CASRGAGGNTGELFF. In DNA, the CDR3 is TGTGCCAGCAGGGGAGCGGGGGGAAATACCGGGGAGCTGTTTTTT. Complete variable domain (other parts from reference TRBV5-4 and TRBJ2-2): ETGVTQSPTHLIKTRGQQVTLRCSSQSGHNTVSWYQQALGQGPQFIFQYYREEENGRGNFPPRFSGLQFPNYSSELNVNALELDDSALYLCASRGAGGNTGELFFGEGSRLTVL.

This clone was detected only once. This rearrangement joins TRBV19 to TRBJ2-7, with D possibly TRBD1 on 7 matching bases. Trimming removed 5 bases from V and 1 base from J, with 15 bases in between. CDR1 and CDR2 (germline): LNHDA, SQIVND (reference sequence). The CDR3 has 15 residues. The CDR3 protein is CASSARQGLSYEQYF. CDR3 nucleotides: TGTGCCAGTAGTGCACGACAGGGACTTTCCTACGAGCAGTACTTC.

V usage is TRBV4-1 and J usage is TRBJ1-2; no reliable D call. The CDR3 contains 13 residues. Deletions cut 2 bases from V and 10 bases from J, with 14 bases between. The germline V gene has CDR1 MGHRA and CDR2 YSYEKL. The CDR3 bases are TGCGCCAGCAGCCAACCGGCGGGTGATGACTACACCTTC. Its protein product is CASSQPAGDDYTF.